The T cell receptor beta chain described here comes from a study of shared clonotypes between healthy human individuals. About the research overall: Each donor contributed plates that comprised three CD4 naive, three CD4 memory, two CD8 naive and one CD8 memory.

For sorted subsets, 150 to 200 ng DNA per replicate equaled approximately 30,000 T cell genomes. Sequencing was performed with immunoSEQ multiplex PCR; in TCRdb, only in-frame clones are kept and a portion is missing. The sample yields roughly 770,000 clones, 95% to 97% seen once. About this clone itself: Its antigen is unknown.

CD45RO-negative cells were positively selected for CCR7, leaving out terminally differentiated effector memory CD45RA+ cells. General study results and limits: Sequencing depth was expected to affect clonotype sharing among donors. Roughly 4.7% was the fraction of naive CD4 clonotypes found shared across a few donors.

The TCR sequence derives from a man between 25 and 39 years old in good health. Sequenced: naive CD8+ T cells sorted from blood.

The CDR3 is CASSFGTSGDEQFF. In nucleotides, the CDR3 is TGTGCCAGCAGTTTTGGGACCTCCGGCGATGAGCAGTTCTTC. This sequence joins TRBV27 and TRBJ2-1; D possibly matches TRBD1 or TRBD2 (5 bases each). The CDR3 length is 14 residues. V was trimmed by 3 bases and J by 8 bases, leaving 14 bases between them. Germline V gene data show CDR1 as MNHEY and CDR2 as SMNVEV (reference sequence).